The 30 T cell receptor beta chains below come from one sample, sequenced in a study of T cell repertoires in cytomegalovirus infection. TCRdb processed the reads anew with MiXCR; each CDR3 protein has one entry. The profile shows about 920,000 distinct CDR3 sequences, around 30% of them singletons. Antigens of these TCRs are unknown. Sequenced material: cultured CD8+ T cells from PBMCs, taken from culture after CMV antigen stimulation. These receptors came from a human donor in good health (CMV status not recorded). Some clones in this sample may be carry-over from other donors' samples.

The chain joins TRBV2 to TRBJ2-1, with D possibly being TRBD2 (6 bases). The CDR3 consists of 15 residues. V was trimmed by 4 bases and J by 3 bases, leaving 13 bases between them. Germline-derived CDR1 and CDR2 are SNHLY and FYNNEI. CDR3 bases: TGTGCCAGCAGTGTTTGGCGGGGCGACTACAATGAGCAGTTCTTC. Translating gives CASSVWRGDYNEQFF.

This clonotype showed up just a few times. The CDR3 DNA is TGTGCCAGCAGCGGCAACCACAGGACAGGGGATGACAATGAGCAGTTCTTC. Translated: CASSGNHRTGDDNEQFF. The chain recombines TRBV7-6 with TRBJ2-1; 9 nucleotides line up with TRBD1. Looked up from germline, CDR1 is SGHVS and CDR2 is FNYEAQ. CDR3 length: 17 residues. V was pared by 5 bases and J by 5 bases, with 13 bases of the junction left unmatched.

A few counts support this clonotype. This chain uses TRBV7-2 with TRBJ2-3, with 8 positions matching TRBD2. Germline CDR1 reads SGHTA; CDR2 reads FQGNSA. The junction had 10 bases not matched to a gene; V was cut back by 0 bases and J by 2 bases. This CDR3 region has 18 residues. The CDR3 DNA follows: TGTGCCAGCAGCTTAGCGAAGTGGAGCGGGGGCTACACAGATACGCAGTATTTT. Translated: CASSLAKWSGGYTDTQYF.

The chain is built from TRBV28 and TRBJ2-5; 10 bases map to TRBD1. J was trimmed by 2 bases and V by 5 bases; bases with no gene match: 2. CDR3 length equals 14 residues. The germline V gene has CDR1 MDHEN and CDR2 SYDVKM. In nucleotides, the CDR3 is TGTGCCAGCAGTACGGGACAGGGGCAAGAGACCCAGTACTTC. Amino acids: CASSTGQGQETQYF.

Only a few counts were recorded for this clonotype. The V and J genes are TRBV6-2 or TRBV6-3 and TRBJ1-2; no clear D gene. The V gene lost 2 bases and the J gene lost 7 bases, with 23 bases spanning the gap. CDR1 is MNHEY, CDR2 SVGEGT, per germline. The CDR3 runs to 17 residues. CDR3 protein: CASSYPKRFGDFRGYTF. Here the CDR3 DNA reads TGTGCCAGCAGTTACCCGAAAAGGTTTGGGGATTTTCGTGGCTACACCTTC.

The chain links TRBV6-2 or TRBV6-3 to TRBJ2-7; 10 bases map to TRBD1. The germline CDR1 and CDR2 sequences are MNHEY and SVGEGT. The CDR3 is made up of 15 amino acids. The junction had 9 bases not matched to a gene; V was cut back by 7 bases and J by 3 bases. CDR3 sequence: CASTAPGQGIYEQYV. The CDR3 DNA reads TGTGCCAGCACTGCCCCGGGACAGGGGATCTACGAGCAGTACGTC.

The chain has TRBV5-1 and TRBJ2-1, with TRBD2 identical over 10 bases. This CDR3 contains 17 residues. CDR1 SGHRS and CDR2 YFSETQ come from the germline V gene. The trim removed 1 base at V and 5 bases at J, leaving 9 bases unmatched. DNA of the CDR3: TGCGCCAGCAGCTTGCCCTTAGCGGGGGGTCCCCACAATGAGCAGTTCTTC. It encodes CASSLPLAGGPHNEQFF.

This clonotype appeared a single time. The CDR3 protein is CASSVGQGTGANVLTF. CDR3 bases: TGCGCCAGCAGTGTAGGACAGGGGACGGGGGCCAACGTCCTGACTTTC. This rearrangement joins TRBV4-1 to TRBJ2-6, with TRBD1 matching over 9 bases. The CDR3 sequence is 16 residues long. CDR1 is MGHRA and CDR2 is YSYEKL in the germline V gene. J lost 4 bases, V lost 6 bases, and 7 bases had no gene match.

The J gene is TRBJ2-5, the V gene TRBV6-1; the D is unclear. The CDR3 contains 14 residues. Trimming took off 5 bases at V and 1 base at J, with 11 bases between the two ends. Germline V gives CDR1 MNHNS, CDR2 SASEGT. CDR3 DNA: TGTGCCAGCAGTCCCCCTTGGGTCCAAGAGACCCAGTACTTC. Its protein is CASSPPWVQETQYF.

This clonotype turned up a few times. This CDR3 is CASSLEAGVFTTDTQYF. The CDR3 DNA follows: TGTGCCAGCAGCTTAGAGGCAGGAGTATTTACCACAGATACGCAGTATTTT. The chain recombines TRBV7-6 with TRBJ2-3, with unresolved D. CDR3 size: 17 residues. Germline-derived CDR1 and CDR2 are SGHVS and FNYEAQ. V was shortened by 1 base and J by 2 bases, with 16 bases between the two germline ends.

V is TRBV12-3 or TRBV12-4 and J is TRBJ2-1; possibly TRBD1 or TRBD2 for D (5 bases each). V lost 7 bases to trimming and J lost 6 bases, with 19 bases between them. The CDR3 covers 15 residues. The CDR3 DNA reads as TGTGCCAGCACTTTCCGGGACCGTAATTCCAATGAGCAGTTCTTC. Its protein product is CASTFRDRNSNEQFF.

The genes are TRBV15 and TRBJ2-7; the D is unclear. Germline V gene sequence: CDR1 LNHNV, CDR2 YYDKDF (reference sequence). V shed 0 bases and J shed 0 bases, with 12 bases lying between them. CDR3 size: 16 residues. The DNA of the CDR3 is TGTGCCACCAGCAGAGATCTAACCGCTAGCTCCTACGAGCAGTACTTC. Translating it yields CATSRDLTASSYEQYF.

The chain employs TRBV25-1 and TRBJ2-2; D ambiguous. V was pared by 0 bases and J by 9 bases, with 8 bases between. CDR3 length equals 13 residues. Germline V gene sequence: CDR1 MGHDK, CDR2 SYGVNS. CDR3 DNA: TGTGCCAGCAGTGAATACATTGGGCGGGAGCTGTTTTTT. As protein: CASSEYIGRELFF.

This clonotype was seen more than once but under ten times. The chain carries TRBV6-2 or TRBV6-3 and TRBJ2-1; D tentatively fits TRBD1 or TRBD2 (5 bases each). The V end was cut by 10 bases, the J end by 8 bases, with 21 bases between. CDR1 and CDR2 from the germline V gene are MNHEY and SVGEGT. The CDR3 has 14 amino acids. CDR3 sequence (DNA): TGTGCCACTGACCGAGGGACGCTTGGTGATGAGCAGTTCTTC. It yields the protein CATDRGTLGDEQFF.

This chain joins TRBV6-6 and TRBJ2-3, with no clear D. Germline-derived CDR1 and CDR2 are MNHNY and SVGAGI (reference sequence). The CDR3 runs to 15 residues. The V gene lost 3 bases and the J gene lost 5 bases, with 15 bases spanning the gap. The CDR3 DNA follows: TGTGCCAGCAGTTATCCCCCGTTGCGTCAAGATACGCAGTATTTT. Translated, it gives CASSYPPLRQDTQYF.

The chain couples TRBV29-1 to TRBJ2-1, with 8 bases matching TRBD1. Germline CDR1 reads SQVTM; CDR2 reads ANQGSEA. This CDR3 is built from 13 residues. J gave up 7 bases and V 5 bases, and 7 bases lay outside the gene matches. CDR3 protein: CSVPRGRENEQFF. CDR3 bases: TGCAGCGTTCCCAGGGGGCGAGAAAATGAGCAGTTCTTC.

V and J are TRBV6-5 and TRBJ2-3; D gene uncertain. There are 12 residues in the CDR3. Trimming took 8 bases from V and 3 from J, leaving 9 bases between them. The germline V gene encodes CDR1 MNHEY and CDR2 SVGAGI. The CDR3 is CASGFLTDTQYF. CDR3 nucleotide sequence: TGTGCCAGCGGTTTCCTAACAGATACGCAGTATTTT.

CDR3 residues: CASSPTPVAGRTDTQYF. As DNA, the CDR3 is TGTGCCAGCAGCCCAACCCCAGTAGCGGGGAGAACAGATACGCAGTATTTT. This chain joins TRBV6-1 and TRBJ2-3; 8 positions match TRBD2. Germline V gives CDR1 MNHNS, CDR2 SASEGT. There are 17 residues in the CDR3. The junction had 14 bases not matched to a gene; V was cut back by 6 bases and J by 3 bases.

The chain recombines TRBV28 with TRBJ1-1; 9 nucleotides match TRBD1. Germline CDR1 is MDHEN and CDR2 is SYDVKM. The junction had 11 bases not matched to a gene; V was cut back by 6 bases and J by 0 bases. The CDR3 is 17 residues long. CDR3 sequence (DNA): TGTGCCAGCAGCCAGGGGACAGGGCGGATGATGAACACTGAAGCTTTCTTT. Translated: CASSQGTGRMMNTEAFF.

The chain combines TRBV14 with TRBJ1-1; a possible D gene is TRBD1 (5 bases). The CDR3 extends over 15 amino acids. Trimming took 3 bases from V and 5 from J, leaving 16 bases between them. The germline V gene has CDR1 SGHDN and CDR2 FVKESK. In DNA, the CDR3 is TGTGCCAGCAGCCAGAAGGATCCAGGGCGGACTGAAGCTTTCTTT. It yields the protein CASSQKDPGRTEAFF. The variable domain in full, completed from reference TRBV14 and TRBJ1-1, reads EAGVTQFPSHSVIEKGQTVTLRCDPISGHDNLYWYRRVMGKEIKFLLHFVKESKQDESGMPNNRFLAERTGGTYSTLKVQPAELEDSGVYFCASSQKDPGRTEAFFGQGTRLTVV.

This clonotype has a handful of counts. CDR3 coding DNA: TGTGCCAGCAGTTTACGGGGGAAGATTTACGAGCAGTACTTC. This gives the protein CASSLRGKIYEQYF. The rearrangement joins TRBV27 to TRBJ2-7; TRBD2 is a possible D gene (6 bases). Germline V gene data show CDR1 as MNHEY and CDR2 as SMNVEV (reference sequence). This CDR3 region has 14 residues. V was clipped by 2 bases and J by 4 bases, with 12 bases between them.

Note on this clonotype: With a much larger clone just one base away, this may be a read error. The gene calls are TRBV7-2 and TRBJ1-2, with 9 bases matching TRBD1. In germline, CDR1 is SGHTA, CDR2 FQGNSA. The CDR3 runs to 15 residues. V lost 10 bases and J lost 4; bases outside the gene matches: 13. The CDR3 DNA reads TGTGCCAACAACGCGGGAGGACAGGGGATCTATGGCTACACCTTC. Its protein product is CANNAGGQGIYGYTF.

This clonotype was detected only a few times. The junction differs from germline at one of its ends, possibly a read error. V is TRBV7-6 and J is TRBJ2-5, with TRBD2 identical over 14 bases. The CDR3 is made up of 16 amino acids. CDR1 is SGHVS, CDR2 FNYEAQ, per germline. The CDR3 here is CASSRTSGGYQETQYF. CDR3 coding DNA: TGTGCTAGCAGCCGGACTAGCGGGGGGTACCAAGAGACCCAGTACTTC.

Concerning this clonotype: The CDR3 does not close with the conserved phenylalanine or tryptophan, likely indicating a read error. The chain carries TRBV20-1 and TRBJ1-2, with D possibly TRBD1 on 6 matching bases. The V and J ends lost 2 bases and 1 base respectively, with 14 bases between them. The CDR3 runs to 15 residues. Germline-derived CDR1 and CDR2 are DFQATT and SNEGSKA (reference sequence). The CDR3 reads CSARTPRGLNYGYTV. CDR3 nucleotides: TGCAGTGCTAGAACTCCTCGGGGGCTTAACTATGGCTACACCGTC.

As to this clonotype: A much more abundant neighbour one base away suggests this may be a read error. V usage is TRBV7-4 and J usage is TRBJ2-1, with 8 bases lining up with TRBD1. This CDR3 comprises 18 residues. Germline V CDR1 and CDR2: SGHVT, SQSDAQ. With V trimmed by 0 bases and J by 3 bases, 10 bases remained unmatched. The CDR3 DNA sequence: TGTGCCAGCAGCTTAGCGCAGGGACAGGCTTACCTCTACAATGAGCAGTTCTTC. This sequence encodes CASSLAQGQAYLYNEQFF.

The CDR3 DNA is TGTGCTAGTGGCCCCCAGGGTACTCTATATGGCTACACCTTC. It is translated as CASGPQGTLYGYTF. This chain links TRBV12-5 with TRBJ1-2, with a tentative D call TRBD1 (5 bases). The germline CDR1 and CDR2 sequences are LGHNT and FRNRAP. Trimming stripped 6 bases from V and 5 bases from J, with 16 bases between. The CDR3 is made up of 14 amino acids.

The rearrangement links TRBV10-3 to TRBJ1-2, with TRBD1 matching 8 bases. The germline CDR1 and CDR2 sequences are ENHRY and SYGVKD. V was pared by 3 bases and J by 6 bases, with 6 bases of the junction left unmatched. The CDR3 contains 14 residues. This chain's CDR3 is CAISEGRGRNGYTF. The CDR3 DNA sequence: TGTGCCATCAGTGAAGGCAGGGGGCGAAATGGCTACACCTTC.

The V gene is TRBV20-1, the J gene TRBJ2-2; D gene unclear. The germline V and J ends were trimmed by 0 bases and 4 bases, with 9 bases remaining between them. Germline V gives CDR1 DFQATT, CDR2 SNEGSKA (reference sequence). CDR3 length: 14 amino acids. CDR3 in amino acids: CSAREDRSTGELFF. In nucleotides, the CDR3 is TGCAGTGCTAGAGAGGACCGATCCACCGGGGAGCTGTTTTTT.

This clonotype was seen only a few times. The V call is TRBV5-4, the J call TRBJ2-7, with TRBD1 identical over 8 bases. CDR3 length equals 15 residues. Trimming cost V 4 bases and J 7 bases; bases outside gene matches: 13. Per the germline V gene, CDR1 is SGHNT and CDR2 is YYREEE (reference sequence). The DNA for the CDR3 is TGTGCCAGCAGCGGCGACGAGACAGGGGAGGATGAGCAGTACTTC. Amino acids: CASSGDETGEDEQYF.

The chain uses TRBV27 and TRBJ2-2; perhaps TRBD2 as D (6 bases). Germline CDR1 is MNHEY and CDR2 is SMNVEV (reference sequence). This CDR3 is built from 16 residues. V was trimmed by 5 bases and J by 3 bases, leaving 16 bases between them. CDR3 residues: CASSPDTGGDTGELFF. Written as DNA, the CDR3 is TGTGCCAGCAGTCCGGACACCGGGGGTGACACCGGGGAGCTGTTTTTT.